The rows below give T cell receptor beta chains drawn from one sample of a study of cytomegalovirus exposure and HLA in healthy donors. The table came from immunoSEQ multiplex PCR; TCRdb's copy has only in-frame clones and leaves some out. The table records about 120,000 clones, around 66% of them present only once. The material sequenced was PBMCs. These receptors originate from a woman in her thirties or forties in good health and CMV-seropositive. The CDR3 runs from the conserved cysteine through the conserved F or W. The D gene is left open where the match is weak. A row's size may be missing; if present it is once, few, many or a size class.

TRBV4-2	TRBJ2-3	NA	NA	CASSQDRPGAQYF	TGTGCCAGCAGCCAAGACAGACCAGGGGCGCAGTATTTT
TRBV5-1	TRBJ2-3	once	TRBD2	CASSLPNSGRAKDTQYF	TGCGCCAGCAGCTTACCCAATAGCGGGAGGGCCAAAGATACGCAGTATTTT
TRBV10-2	TRBJ2-1	NA	TRBD1	CASRGTGGYNEQFF	TGCGCCAGCCGCGGGACAGGGGGATACAATGAGCAGTTCTTC
TRBV6-6	TRBJ1-4	NA	NA	CASSRNEKLFF	TGTGCCAGCAGCCGTAATGAAAAACTGTTTTTT
TRBV6-1	TRBJ2-7	few	TRBD1	CASSDGRTGANEQYF	TGTGCCAGCAGTGACGGGAGGACAGGGGCGAACGAGCAGTACTTC
TRBV4-2	TRBJ2-3	few	TRBD1	CASSPVGQGNTDTQYF	TGTGCCAGCAGCCCCGTGGGACAGGGTAACACAGATACGCAGTATTTT
TRBV2	TRBJ1-6	NA	NA	CASSDGGLSSYNSPLHF	TGTGCCAGCAGTGACGGGGGACTGAGCTCCTATAATTCACCCCTCCACTTT
TRBV6-5	TRBJ1-1	NA	NA	CASSTMNTEAFF	TGTGCCAGCAGTACAATGAACACTGAAGCTTTCTTT
TRBV28	TRBJ2-7	NA	NA	CASSFVSRADDEQYF	TGTGCCAGCAGTTTTGTATCGCGGGCGGACGACGAGCAGTACTTC
TRBV6-6	TRBJ1-1	NA	NA	CASTLKKEGTEAFF	TGTGCCAGCACCCTTAAAAAGGAGGGCACTGAAGCTTTCTTT
TRBV6-4	TRBJ2-3	NA	TRBD2	CASSPGLAGGTTDTQYF	TGTGCCAGCAGTCCGGGACTAGCGGGGGGAACCACAGATACGCAGTATTTT
TRBV29-1	TRBJ1-2	NA	NA	CSIQGQFGKDGYPF	TGCAGCATTCAAGGACAGTTCGGAAAGGATGGCTACCCCTTC
TRBV6-5	TRBJ2-7	NA	NA	CASTSRTAPAGEQYF	TGTGCCAGCACCTCTAGGACAGCCCCAGCTGGCGAGCAGTACTTC
TRBV5-4	TRBJ2-7	NA	TRBD1	CASSLDRGNEQYF	TGTGCCAGCAGCTTGGACAGGGGGAACGAGCAGTACTTC
TRBV6-1	TRBJ2-4	NA	NA	CASSEDGGWQNIQYF	TGTGCCAGCAGCGAGGACGGGGGTTGGCAAAACATTCAGTACTTC
TRBV7-5	TRBJ2-1	few	NA	CARSSHGRDRVVPYNEQFF	TGTGCCAGAAGCTCGCATGGGAGGGACAGGGTTGTCCCCTACAATGAGCAGTTCTTC
TRBV5-5	TRBJ2-7	NA	TRBD2	CASSRSGVSYEQYF	TGTGCCAGCAGCCGAAGCGGGGTCTCCTACGAGCAGTACTTC
TRBV18	TRBJ1-1	NA	NA	CASSPDEMNTEAFF	TGTGCCAGCTCACCCGATGAGATGAACACTGAAGCTTTCTTT
TRBV5-1	TRBJ2-5	few	NA	CASSLFGFQETQYF	TGCGCCAGCAGCTTGTTTGGCTTCCAAGAGACCCAGTACTTC
TRBV19	TRBJ1-4	few	TRBD1	CASSKGAKTTNEKLFF	TGTGCCAGCTCGAAGGGGGCAAAAACCACTAATGAAAAACTGTTTTTT
TRBV30	TRBJ1-1	once	NA	CAWSVGWARTEAFF	TGTGCCTGGAGTGTCGGATGGGCTCGCACTGAAGCTTTCTTT
TRBV19	TRBJ2-6	NA	NA	CASTHEEGAIGANVLTF	TGTGCCAGTACTCACGAGGAGGGGGCGATTGGGGCCAACGTCCTGACTTTC
TRBV5-4	TRBJ2-5	NA	NA	CASSLEGKWKTQYF	TGTGCCAGCAGCTTGGAGGGGAAGTGGAAGACCCAGTACTTC
TRBV6-5	TRBJ1-3	NA	NA	CATQGNSGNTIYF	TGTGCGACACAGGGAAACTCTGGAAACACCATATATTTT
TRBV6-1	TRBJ2-5	NA	TRBD1	CASNGQGQQETQYF	TGTGCCAGCAACGGACAGGGTCAACAAGAGACCCAGTACTTC
TRBV30	TRBJ2-7	NA	NA	CAGTPGASSYEQYF	TGTGCCGGGACCCCAGGGGCCAGCTCCTACGAGCAGTACTTC
TRBV5-1	TRBJ1-2	NA	NA	CASSLTEQEGYTF	TGCGCCAGCAGCTTGACGGAACAGGAAGGCTACACCTTC
TRBV6-5	TRBJ2-7	NA	TRBD1	CASSDWTGTYEQYF	TGTGCCAGCAGTGACTGGACAGGGACCTACGAGCAGTACTTC
TRBV5-4	TRBJ1-1	NA	NA	CASSAGVGTNTEAFF	TGTGCCAGCAGCGCCGGGGTAGGGACTAACACTGAAGCTTTCTTT
TRBV6-1	TRBJ2-3	few	TRBD2	CASSEAPGGFTDTQYF	TGTGCCAGCAGTGAAGCGCCGGGGGGGTTCACAGATACGCAGTATTTT
TRBV27	TRBJ1-4	few	NA	CASSLGQRNEKLFF	TGTGCCAGCAGTCTCGGACAGCGTAATGAAAAACTGTTTTTT